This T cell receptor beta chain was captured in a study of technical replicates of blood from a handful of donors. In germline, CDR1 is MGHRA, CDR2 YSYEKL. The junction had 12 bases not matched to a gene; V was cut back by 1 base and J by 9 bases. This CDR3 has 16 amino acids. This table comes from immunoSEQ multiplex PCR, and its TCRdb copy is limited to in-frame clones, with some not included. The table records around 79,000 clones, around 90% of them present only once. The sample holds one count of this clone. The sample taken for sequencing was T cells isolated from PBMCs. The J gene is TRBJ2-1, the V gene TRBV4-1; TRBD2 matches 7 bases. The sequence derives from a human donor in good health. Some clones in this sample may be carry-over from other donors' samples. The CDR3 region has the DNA TGCGCCAGCAGCCAAGGGAGCGGCGGGAGTTATCTTGAGCAGTTCTTC. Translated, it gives CASSQGSGGSYLEQFF.